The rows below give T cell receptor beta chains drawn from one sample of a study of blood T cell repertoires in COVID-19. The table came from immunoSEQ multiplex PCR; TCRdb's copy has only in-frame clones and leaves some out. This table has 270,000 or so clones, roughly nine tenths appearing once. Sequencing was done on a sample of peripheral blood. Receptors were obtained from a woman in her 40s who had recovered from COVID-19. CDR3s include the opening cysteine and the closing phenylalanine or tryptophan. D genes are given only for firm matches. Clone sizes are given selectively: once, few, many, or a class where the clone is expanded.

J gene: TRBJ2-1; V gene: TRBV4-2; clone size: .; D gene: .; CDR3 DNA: TGTGCCAGCAGCCGGGGGGAGGAATACAATGAGCAGTTCTTC; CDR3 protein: CASSRGEEYNEQFF
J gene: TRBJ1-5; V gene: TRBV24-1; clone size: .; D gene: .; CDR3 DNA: TGTGCCACCAGTGATAGACAGAGCAATCAGCCCCAGCATTTT; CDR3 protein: CATSDRQSNQPQHF
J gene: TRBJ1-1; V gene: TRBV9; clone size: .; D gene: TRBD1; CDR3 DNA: TGTGCCAGCAGCGTAGAGCCACGGACAGGGATCTCCTCGGGAGCTTTCTTT; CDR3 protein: CASSVEPRTGISSGAFF
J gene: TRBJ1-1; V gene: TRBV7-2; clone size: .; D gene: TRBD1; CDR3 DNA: TGTGCCAGCAGTCGAACAGGGGCCGTCGCTTTCTTT; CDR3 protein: CASSRTGAVAFF
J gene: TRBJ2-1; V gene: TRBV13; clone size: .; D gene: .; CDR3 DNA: TGTGCCAGCAGCGAAGGGACTCTTCGTGTGGATGAGCAGTTCTTC; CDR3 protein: CASSEGTLRVDEQFF
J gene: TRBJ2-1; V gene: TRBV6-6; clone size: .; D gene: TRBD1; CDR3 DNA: TGTGCCAGCAGTAAGCGCCCGGGACAGGGAGACGTGGGGCAGTTCTTC; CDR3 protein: CASSKRPGQGDVGQFF
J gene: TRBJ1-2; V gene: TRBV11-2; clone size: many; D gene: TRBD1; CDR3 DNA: TGTGCCAGCAGCTTGGGGACAGGATCCGGCTACACCTTC; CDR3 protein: CASSLGTGSGYTF
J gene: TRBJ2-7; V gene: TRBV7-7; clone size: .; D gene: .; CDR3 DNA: TGTGCCAGCAGCTTAGATCAGGGGAGCTCCTACGAGCAGTACTTC; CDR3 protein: CASSLDQGSSYEQYF
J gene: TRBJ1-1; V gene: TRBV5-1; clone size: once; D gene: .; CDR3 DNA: TGCGCCAGCAGCTTGGGAGCTGCTGAAGCTTTCTTT; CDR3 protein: CASSLGAAEAFF
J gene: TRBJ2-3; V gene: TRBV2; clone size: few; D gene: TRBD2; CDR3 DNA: TGTGCCAGCAGTTGGGAGGGGAGCACAGATACGCAGTATTTT; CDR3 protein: CASSWEGSTDTQYF
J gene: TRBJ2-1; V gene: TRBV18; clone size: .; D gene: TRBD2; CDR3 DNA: TGTGCCAGCTCACCACCGACGGGGGGGAGTGGGAATGAGCAGTTCTTC; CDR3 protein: CASSPPTGGSGNEQFF
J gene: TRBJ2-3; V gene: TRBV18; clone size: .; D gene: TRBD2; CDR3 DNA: TGTGCCAGCACTTTTTACCGGGGGGACACAGATACGCAGTATTTT; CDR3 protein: CASTFYRGDTDTQYF
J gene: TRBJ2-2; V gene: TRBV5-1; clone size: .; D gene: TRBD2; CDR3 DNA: TGCGCCAGCAGCGGTTTTTTGAGGGAGGGGACCGGGGAGCTGTTTTTT; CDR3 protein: CASSGFLREGTGELFF
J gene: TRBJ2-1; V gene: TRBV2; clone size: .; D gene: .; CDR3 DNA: TGTGCCAGCAGTGAAACTCCCCTAATCGGGAGCTCTGGTGAGCAGTTCTTC; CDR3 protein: CASSETPLIGSSGEQFF
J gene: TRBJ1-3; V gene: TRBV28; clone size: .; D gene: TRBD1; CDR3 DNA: TGTGCCAGCGAAATTGGCCCCGGGACAGCAGTCTCTGGAAACACCATATATTTT; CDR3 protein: CASEIGPGTAVSGNTIYF
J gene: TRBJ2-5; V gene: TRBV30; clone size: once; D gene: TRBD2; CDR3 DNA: TGTGCCTGGAGTGTACTAGCGGGGACAGAGACCCAGTACTTC; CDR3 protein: CAWSVLAGTETQYF
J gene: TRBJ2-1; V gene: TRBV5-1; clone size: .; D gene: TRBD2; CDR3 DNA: TGCGCCAGCAGCCGGGAGGCTAGCGGGGGGGCTAATGAGCAGTTCTTC; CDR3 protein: CASSREASGGANEQFF
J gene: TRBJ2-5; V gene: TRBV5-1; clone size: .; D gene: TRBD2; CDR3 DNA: TGCGCCAGCAGCGGCGCCGTGTCAGCGGGCGGGGGGGCTGTGGAGACCCAGTACTTC; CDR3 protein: CASSGAVSAGGGAVETQYF
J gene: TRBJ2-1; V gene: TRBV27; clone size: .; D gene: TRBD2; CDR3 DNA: TGTGCCAGCAGATATCAATTAGCGGGAGGGAACTGGTCCTACAATGAGCAGTTCTTC; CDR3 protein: CASRYQLAGGNWSYNEQFF
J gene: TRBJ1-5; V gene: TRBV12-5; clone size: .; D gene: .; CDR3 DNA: TGTGCTAGTGGTTTGGTGGTTTCAGGGAGGGGCAATCAGCCCCAGCATTTT; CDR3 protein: CASGLVVSGRGNQPQHF
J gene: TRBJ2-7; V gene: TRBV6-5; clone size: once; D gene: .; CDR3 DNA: TGTGCCAGCAGCTACGGGCGGGGACGAGAAATACAGCAGTACTTC; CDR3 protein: CASSYGRGREIQQYF
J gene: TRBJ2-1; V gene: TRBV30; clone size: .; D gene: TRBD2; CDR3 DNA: TGTGCCTGGGACAGCGGGAATTACAATGAGCAGTTCTTC; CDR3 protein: CAWDSGNYNEQFF
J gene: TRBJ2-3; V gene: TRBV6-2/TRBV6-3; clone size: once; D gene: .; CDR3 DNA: TGTGCCAGCAGTTCCAGGTACCCCAACATAGATACGCAGTATTTT; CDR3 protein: CASSSRYPNIDTQYF
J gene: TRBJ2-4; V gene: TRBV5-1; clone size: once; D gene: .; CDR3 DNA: TGCGCCAGCAGCTTGGCCGGTCGGGAAGGCATTCAGTACTTC; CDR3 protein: CASSLAGREGIQYF
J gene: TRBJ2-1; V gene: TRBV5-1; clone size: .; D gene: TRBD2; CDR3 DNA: TGCGCCAGCAGCCCCGGGACTAGCGCCTACAATGAGCAGTTCTTC; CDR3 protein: CASSPGTSAYNEQFF
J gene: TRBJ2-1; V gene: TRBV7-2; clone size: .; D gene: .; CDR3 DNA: TGTGCCAGCGGTATTTCAGGGCCCGTGGGGCAGTTCTTC; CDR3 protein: CASGISGPVGQFF
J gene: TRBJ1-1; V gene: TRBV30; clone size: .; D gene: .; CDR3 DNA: TGTGCCTGGGGATCACAGGATTTAGCTTTCTTT; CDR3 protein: CAWGSQDLAFF
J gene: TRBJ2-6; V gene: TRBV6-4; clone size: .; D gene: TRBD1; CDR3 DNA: TGTGCCAGCAGTGAACAGGGGGCTGGGGCCAACGTCCTGACTTTC; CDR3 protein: CASSEQGAGANVLTF
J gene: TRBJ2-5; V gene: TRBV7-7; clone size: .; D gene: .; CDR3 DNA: TGTGCCAGCAGCGCGGCCCGGGAGCCAGAGACCCAGTACTTC; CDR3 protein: CASSAAREPETQYF
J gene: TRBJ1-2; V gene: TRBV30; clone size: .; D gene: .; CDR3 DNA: TGTGCCGGCACTCAGGGTCGTGGCTACACCTTC; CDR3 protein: CAGTQGRGYTF
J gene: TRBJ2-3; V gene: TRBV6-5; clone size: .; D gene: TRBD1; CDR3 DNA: TGTGCCAGCAGTTACTCGGACAGGAGCACAGATACGCAGTATTTT; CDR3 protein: CASSYSDRSTDTQYF
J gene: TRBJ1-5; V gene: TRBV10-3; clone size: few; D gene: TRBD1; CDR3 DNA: TGTGCCATCAGTCCGGGACAGGGGATGGAGCAGCCCCAGCATTTT; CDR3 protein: CAISPGQGMEQPQHF
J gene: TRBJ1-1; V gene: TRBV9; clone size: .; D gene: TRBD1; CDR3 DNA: TGTGCCAGCAGCGTAGGGAGCAGGGGGCCGATGAACACTGAAGCTTTCTTT; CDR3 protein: CASSVGSRGPMNTEAFF
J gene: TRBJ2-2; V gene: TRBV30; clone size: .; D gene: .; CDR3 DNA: TGTGCCTGGAGTCATCAGGACGGGGAGCTGTTTTTT; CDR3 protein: CAWSHQDGELFF
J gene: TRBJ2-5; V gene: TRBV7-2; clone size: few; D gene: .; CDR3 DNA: TGTGCCAGCAGCCCCTGGCAGATCCGAGAGACCCAGTACTTC; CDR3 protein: CASSPWQIRETQYF
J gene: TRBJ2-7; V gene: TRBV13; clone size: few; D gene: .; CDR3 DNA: TGTGCCAGCAGCTTAGGCGGGTCTGGCTCCTACGAGCAGTACTTC; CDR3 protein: CASSLGGSGSYEQYF
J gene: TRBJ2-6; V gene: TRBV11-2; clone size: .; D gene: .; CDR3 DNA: TGTGCCAGCAGCTTAGTTGGACCCCTGGAGGGCTCTGGGGCCAACGTCCTGACTTTC; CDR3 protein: CASSLVGPLEGSGANVLTF
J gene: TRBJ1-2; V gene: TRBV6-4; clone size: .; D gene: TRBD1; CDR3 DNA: TGTGCCAGCAGTGCCGGGACAGGGATCGGTGGCTACACCTTC; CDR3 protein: CASSAGTGIGGYTF
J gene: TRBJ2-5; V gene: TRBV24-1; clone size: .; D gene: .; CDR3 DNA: TGTGCCACCAGTGGGGTTCGCGGGGAGACCCAGTACTTC; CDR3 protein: CATSGVRGETQYF
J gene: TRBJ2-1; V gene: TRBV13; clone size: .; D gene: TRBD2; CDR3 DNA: TGTGCCAGCAGCTTGCGGCTAGCGGGGGGTAATGAGCAGTTCTTC; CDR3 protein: CASSLRLAGGNEQFF
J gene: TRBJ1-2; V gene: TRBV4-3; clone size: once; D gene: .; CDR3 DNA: TGCGCCAGCAGCCAAGACGGCAGGGCGAGCTACACCTTC; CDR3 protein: CASSQDGRASYTF
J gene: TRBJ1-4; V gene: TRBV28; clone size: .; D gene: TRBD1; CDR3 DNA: TGTGCCAGCAGTTTAGGGACAGGGGTTTCCAATGAAAAACTGTTTTTT; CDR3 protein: CASSLGTGVSNEKLFF
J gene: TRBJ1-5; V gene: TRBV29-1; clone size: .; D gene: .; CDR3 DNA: TGCAGCGTTGCCGGTCCAGGGTCTGACCAGCCCCAGCATTTT; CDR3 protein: CSVAGPGSDQPQHF
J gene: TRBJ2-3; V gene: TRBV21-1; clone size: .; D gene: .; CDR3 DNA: TGTGCCAGCAGCAAAGGGACCCTTCTCTCTAGGGGAGGGGGCACAGATACGCAGTATTTT; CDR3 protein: CASSKGTLLSRGGGTDTQYF
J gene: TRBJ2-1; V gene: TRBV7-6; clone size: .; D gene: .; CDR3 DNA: TGTGCCAGCAGCCCACGGGAGATCTACAATGAGCAGTTCTTC; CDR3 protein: CASSPREIYNEQFF
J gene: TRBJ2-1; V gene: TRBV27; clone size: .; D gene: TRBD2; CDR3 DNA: TGTGCCAGCAGTCCCACGATTTCCGGGACTAGCGATGAGCAGTTCTTC; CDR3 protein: CASSPTISGTSDEQFF
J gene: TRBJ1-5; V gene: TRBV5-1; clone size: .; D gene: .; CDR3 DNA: TGCGCCAGCAGGAGGACCCGAGGGAATCAGCCCCAGCATTTT; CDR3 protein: CASRRTRGNQPQHF
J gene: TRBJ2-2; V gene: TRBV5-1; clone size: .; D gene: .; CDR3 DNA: TGCGCCAGCAGCGCCGGGACATCGAACACCGGGGAGCTGTTTTTT; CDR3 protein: CASSAGTSNTGELFF
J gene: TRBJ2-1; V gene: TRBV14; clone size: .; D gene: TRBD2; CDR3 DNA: TGTGCCAGCAGCCAAGAGCCGGCGGGAGGGCCCAATGAGCAGTTCTTC; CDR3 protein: CASSQEPAGGPNEQFF
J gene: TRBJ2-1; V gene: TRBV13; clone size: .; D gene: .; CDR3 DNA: TGTGCCAGCAGCTTGCAGGGCGAGCAGTTCTTC; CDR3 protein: CASSLQGEQFF
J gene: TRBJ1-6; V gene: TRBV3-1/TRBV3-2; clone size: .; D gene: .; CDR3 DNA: TGTGCCAGCAATCAGGGGTCGGGTAATTCACCCCTCCACTTT; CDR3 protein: CASNQGSGNSPLHF
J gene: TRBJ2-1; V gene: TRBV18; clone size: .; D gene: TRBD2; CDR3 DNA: TGTGCCAGCTCACCAGGGGGGGTCGGGAATGAGCAGTTCTTC; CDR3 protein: CASSPGGVGNEQFF